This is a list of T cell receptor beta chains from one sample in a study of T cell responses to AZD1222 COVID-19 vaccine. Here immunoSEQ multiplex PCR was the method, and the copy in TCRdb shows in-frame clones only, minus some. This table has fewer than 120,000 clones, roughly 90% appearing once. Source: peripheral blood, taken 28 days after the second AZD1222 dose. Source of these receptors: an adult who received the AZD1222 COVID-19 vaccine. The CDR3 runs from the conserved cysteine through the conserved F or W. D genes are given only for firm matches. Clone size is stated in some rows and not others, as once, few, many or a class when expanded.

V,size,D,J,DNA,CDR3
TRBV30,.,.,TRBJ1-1,TGTGCCTGGAGGAACGGAAAACCGGGAGCTTTCTTT,CAWRNGKPGAFF
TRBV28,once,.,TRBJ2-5,TGTGCCAGCAGACTGATGGGGGGGCCTGGGGAGACCCAGTACTTC,CASRLMGGPGETQYF
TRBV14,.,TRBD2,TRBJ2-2,TGTGCCAGCAGCCAAGATCTAGCGGTGAGCACCGGGGAGCTGTTTTTT,CASSQDLAVSTGELFF
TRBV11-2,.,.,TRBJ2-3,TGTGCCAGCAGCTGGGTCCCTTTCGGGGGCTCCCCAGATACGCAGTATTTT,CASSWVPFGGSPDTQYF
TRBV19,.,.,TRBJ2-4,TGTGCCAGTACCCTCGGACGGAACAAAAACATTCAGTACTTC,CASTLGRNKNIQYF
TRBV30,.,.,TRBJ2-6,TGTGCCTGGAGTGTAACTGGGGCCAACGTCCTGACTTTC,CAWSVTGANVLTF
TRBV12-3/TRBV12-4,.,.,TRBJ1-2,TGTGCCAGCAGTTTCGCCCTTTATGGCTACACCTTC,CASSFALYGYTF
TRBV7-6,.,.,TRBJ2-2,TGTGCCAGCAGCCCAATAGGAGCGGGACAGTGGAACACCGGGGAGCTGTTTTTT,CASSPIGAGQWNTGELFF
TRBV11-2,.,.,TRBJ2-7,TGTGCCAGCAGCTTAGTTCGCGGGGCCTACGAGCAGTACTTC,CASSLVRGAYEQYF
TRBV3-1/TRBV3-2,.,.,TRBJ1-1,TGTGCCAGCAGCCAAGTGGGGGCTACTGAAGCTTTCTTT,CASSQVGATEAFF
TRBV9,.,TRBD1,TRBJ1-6,TGTGCCAGCAGCTCTGGGGAGGGGGCGGGAAATTCACCCCTCCACTTT,CASSSGEGAGNSPLHF
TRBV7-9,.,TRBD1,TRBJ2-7,TGTGCCAGCAGCTCCGGGACAGGGTACCACGAGCAGTACTTC,CASSSGTGYHEQYF
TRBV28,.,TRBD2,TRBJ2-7,TGTGCCAGCAGTTTCTTCGGACTAGCGGGATCCTACGAGCAGTACTTC,CASSFFGLAGSYEQYF
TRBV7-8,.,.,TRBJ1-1,TGTGCCAGCAGCTTGGTGGACAGATTGAACACTGAAGCTTTCTTT,CASSLVDRLNTEAFF
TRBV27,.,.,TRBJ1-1,TGTGCCAGCAGTTTGGGGACAATGAACACTGAAGCTTTCTTT,CASSLGTMNTEAFF
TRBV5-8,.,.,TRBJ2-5,TGTGCCAGCAGCTTGAGATCGAAGCTACCCCAAGAGACCCAGTACTTC,CASSLRSKLPQETQYF
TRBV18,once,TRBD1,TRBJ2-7,TGTGCCAGCTCACCGCGGGACAGGGCATCCTACGAGCAGTACTTC,CASSPRDRASYEQYF
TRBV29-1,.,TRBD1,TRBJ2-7,TGCAGCGTTGAAGCCGGACAGGGGGGGAACGAGCAGTACTTC,CSVEAGQGGNEQYF
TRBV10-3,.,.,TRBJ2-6,TGTGCCATCGACTCAGGGGTTGGGGCCAACGTCCTGACTTTC,CAIDSGVGANVLTF
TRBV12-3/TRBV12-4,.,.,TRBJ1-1,TGTGCCAGCATCCTGAGCGGGAACACTGAAGCTTTCTTT,CASILSGNTEAFF
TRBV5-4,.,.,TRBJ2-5,TGTGCCAGCAGACCAGGGATCACCCAAGAGACCCAGTACTTC,CASRPGITQETQYF
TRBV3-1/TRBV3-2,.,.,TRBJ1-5,TGTGCCAGCAGCCAAGATTATCCAGGGTATAACAATCAGCCCCAGCATTTT,CASSQDYPGYNNQPQHF
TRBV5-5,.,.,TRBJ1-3,TGTGCCAGCAGCTTGTTTTTGGGGGAGTCTCCCTCTGGAAACACCATATATTTT,CASSLFLGESPSGNTIYF
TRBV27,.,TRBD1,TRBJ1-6,TGTGCCACCCGCCTGGGCAGGGGGTATTCACCCCTCCACTTT,CATRLGRGYSPLHF
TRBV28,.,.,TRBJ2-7,TGTGCCAGCAGACCCTTAGGTTACAGGGAATCCTACGAGCAGTACTTC,CASRPLGYRESYEQYF
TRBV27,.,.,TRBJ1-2,TGTGCCAGCAGTTTATCGTCCAGGGGAGCCTATGGCTACACCTTC,CASSLSSRGAYGYTF
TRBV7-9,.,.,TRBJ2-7,TGTGCCAGCAGCTGGCGCAGGAGCGGCGAGCAGTACTTC,CASSWRRSGEQYF
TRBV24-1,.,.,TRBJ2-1,TGTGCCACCAGTGATTTGGTGGGCGTCAATGGGGGCAATGAGCAGTTCTTC,CATSDLVGVNGGNEQFF
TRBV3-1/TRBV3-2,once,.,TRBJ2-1,TGTGCCAGCAGCCAAGTTAGACTAGCCGGGGGGCGGTTCTTC,CASSQVRLAGGRFF
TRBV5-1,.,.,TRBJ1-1,TGCGCCAGCAGCTTGATGGGGGGCGAAGGGACTGAAGCTTTCTTT,CASSLMGGEGTEAFF
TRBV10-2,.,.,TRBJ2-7,TGCGCCAGCAGTGAGTCTAGGGCAGGGTTAAACTCCTACGAGCAGTACTTC,CASSESRAGLNSYEQYF
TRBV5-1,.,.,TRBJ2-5,TGCGCCAGCAGCTTGATGGGGGCTGGGACCCAGTACTTC,CASSLMGAGTQYF
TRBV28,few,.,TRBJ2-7,TGTGCCAGCATTGGGCAGAATTACGAGCAGTACTTC,CASIGQNYEQYF
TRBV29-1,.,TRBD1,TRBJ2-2,TGCAGCGTGTCCGGGACAGGGATCACCGGGGAGCTGTTTTTT,CSVSGTGITGELFF
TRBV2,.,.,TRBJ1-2,TGTGCCAGCAGTGAACGGGGGGATAGCGGCTACACCTTC,CASSERGDSGYTF
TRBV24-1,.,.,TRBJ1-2,TGTGCCACCAGTGACTCGGACAGACCTAACTATGGCTACACCTTC,CATSDSDRPNYGYTF
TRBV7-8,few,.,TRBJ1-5,TGTGCCAGCAGCTTATGGGGACTCCTCGAGAATCAGCCCCAGCATTTT,CASSLWGLLENQPQHF
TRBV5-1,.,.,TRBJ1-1,TGCGCCAGCAGCCTAATGTGGGGGTCGGGAACTGAAGCTTTCTTT,CASSLMWGSGTEAFF
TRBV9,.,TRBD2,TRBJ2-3,TGTGCCAGCAGCGTAGGGGCGGGGGGCACAGATACGCAGTATTTT,CASSVGAGGTDTQYF
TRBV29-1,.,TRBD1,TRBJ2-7,TGCAGCGTCACCTCCGGGACAGGGGGCCACGAGCAGTACTTC,CSVTSGTGGHEQYF
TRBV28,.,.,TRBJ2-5,TGTGCCAGCAGTTTCCGGGGAAGAATCGAGACCCAGTACTTC,CASSFRGRIETQYF
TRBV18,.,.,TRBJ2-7,TGTGCCAGCTCACCAGGCGCTCCCTCCTACGAGCAGTACTTC,CASSPGAPSYEQYF
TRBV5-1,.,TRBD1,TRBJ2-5,TGCGCCAGCAGCTTGGCGAGGGGGCTCGGGACCCAGTACTTC,CASSLARGLGTQYF
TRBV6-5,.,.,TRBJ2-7,TGTGCCAGCAGTTACTTCGGAGGGAAGGCTGGCGAGCAGTACTTC,CASSYFGGKAGEQYF
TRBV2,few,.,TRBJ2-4,TGTGCCAGCAGTCTTAGCGCCCAAAACATTCAGTACTTC,CASSLSAQNIQYF